The subject of this entry is one T cell receptor (beta chain). No antigen is known for it. The data were obtained in a study of monozygotic twins with inflammatory bowel disease. Researchers collected 2 to 2.5 ml of blood per donor. Looked up from germline, CDR1 is SGDLS and CDR2 is YYNGEE. There are 15 residues in the CDR3. TCRdb reprocessed the 5' RACE reads; each CDR3 protein has one entry and no DNA is given. The table counts 400,000 or so distinct CDR3 sequences; approximately 2.4% lies in the top ten. Whole-study results and caveats: None of the different T cell subtypes could be distinguished from one another. Extra variability in the repertoires of patients may have come from differing immunosuppressive treatments.

The receptor comes from a human donor with ulcerative colitis or Crohn's disease, or a healthy co-twin of an affected twin (not recorded which). The chain combines TRBV9 with TRBJ1-3. The sequenced sample was blood. This CDR3 reads CASSTGALSGNTIYF.